This T cell receptor (beta chain) is drawn from a study of blood T cell repertoires in COVID-19. Study-wide context: The study drew acute and convalescent COVID-19 samples from the United States, Italy and Spain.

Per the original data handling: Reference gene primer amplification in the assay estimated nucleated cell counts. Assay used: immunoSEQ multiplex PCR; TCRdb lists only in-frame clones, some missing. The DNA gave D and trimming, while V, J and clone size come from that table. The sample lists fewer than 300,000 clones; 60% to 75% were seen once. This CDR3 is built from 16 residues. Per the germline V gene, CDR1 is MNHEY and CDR2 is SMNVEV (reference sequence). Trimming shortened V by 6 bases and J by 3 bases, and 20 bases separated the two germline ends. Source material: peripheral blood. This sequence was found in a woman of 80 years or more with acute or convalescent COVID-19. The chain combines TRBV27 with TRBJ1-2; D possibly corresponds to TRBD1 (6 bases). CDR3 nucleotide sequence: TGTGCCAGCAGCCCGAGGCTAACGACAGGAGACTATGGCTACACCTTC. Translated, it gives CASSPRLTTGDYGYTF.